The 23 T cell receptor beta chains given below trace back to one sample, sequenced in a study of T cell changes during pregnancy in multiple sclerosis. Profiled with immunoSEQ multiplex PCR; TCRdb holds only in-frame clones, not every one. The table shows approximately 100,000 clones, with more than 90% occurring only once. The sample was peripheral blood, taken in the second trimester of pregnancy. The receptors derive from a female donor with multiple sclerosis, enrolled in a pregnancy study.

As for this clone: Other DNA variants within this sample encode the same CDR3. The chain links TRBV25-1 to TRBJ2-6; D gene unclear. The CDR3 is 13 amino acids. Per the germline V gene, CDR1 is MGHDK and CDR2 is SYGVNS. The germline V and J ends were trimmed by 6 bases and 1 base, with 4 bases remaining between them. The CDR3 DNA reads TGTGCCAGCAGAGAGTCTGGGGCCAACGTCCTGACTTTC. Translating it yields CASRESGANVLTF.

The CDR3 protein is CASSGPGRESYEQYF. For the CDR3, the DNA is TGTGCCAGCTCAGGCCCAGGGCGGGAGAGCTACGAGCAGTACTTC. The chain carries TRBV18 and TRBJ2-7, with 7 nucleotides matching TRBD2. Germline-derived CDR1 and CDR2 are KGHSH and LQKENI. This CDR3 spans 15 amino acids. V lost 5 bases and J lost 3; bases outside the gene matches: 10.

This clone appeared once. The J gene is TRBJ2-1, the V gene TRBV7-2; D is unclear. Germline lookup yields CDR1 SGHTA and CDR2 FQGNSA. The V end was cut by 0 bases, the J end by 9 bases, with 18 bases between. This CDR3 comprises 16 residues. The CDR3 DNA reads as TGTGCCAGCAGCTTAGCGTCTAGTTTTTTGGTGGGTGAGCAGTTCTTC. It is translated as CASSLASSFLVGEQFF. Combining the CDR3 with reference TRBV7-2 and TRBJ2-1 gives the whole variable domain GAGVSQSPSNKVTEKGKDVELRCDPISGHTALYWYRQSLGQGLEFLIYFQGNSAPDKSGLPSDRFSAERTGGSVSTLTIQRTQQEDSAVYLCASSLASSFLVGEQFFGPGTRLTVL.

The chain couples TRBV11-3 to TRBJ2-1, with D perhaps TRBD1 (5 bases). Trimming stripped 3 bases from V and 5 bases from J, with 11 bases between. Germline lookup yields CDR1 SGHNT and CDR2 YENEEA. This CDR3 is 14 amino acids long. This CDR3 is CASSFGRANNEQFF. For the CDR3, the DNA is TGTGCCAGCAGCTTCGGCAGGGCAAACAATGAGCAGTTCTTC.

In this sample, this clone turned up once. The rearrangement joins TRBV4-1 to TRBJ2-7; D is possibly TRBD2 (6 bases). Germline loops: CDR1 MGHRA, CDR2 YSYEKL. The CDR3 is made up of 16 amino acids. V lost 0 bases and J lost 0, with 12 bases in between. This CDR3 reads CASSQDSGTPSYEQYF. The CDR3, as DNA: TGCGCCAGCAGCCAAGATAGCGGCACTCCCTCCTACGAGCAGTACTTC.

This chain uses TRBV2 with TRBJ2-1; TRBD2 agrees at 12 bases. The CDR3 is made up of 15 amino acids. Germline trimming cut 10 bases from V and 3 bases from J; bases unmatched to any gene: 7. CDR1 and CDR2 (germline): SNHLY, FYNNEI. Here the CDR3 DNA reads TGTGCCATAAGGCTAGCGGGAGGGATCTACAATGAGCAGTTCTTC. It codes for CAIRLAGGIYNEQFF.

This clone was counted between two and nine times. This chain joins TRBV5-1 and TRBJ1-6, with D unresolved. CDR1 and CDR2 from the germline V gene are SGHRS and YFSETQ. The CDR3 extends over 13 amino acids. V lost 0 bases, J lost 7 bases, and 5 bases lay in between. The CDR3 nucleotides read TGCGCCAGCAGCTTGGTTGCGAATTCACCCCTCCACTTT. This sequence encodes CASSLVANSPLHF.

The V and J genes are TRBV28 and TRBJ1-6; no reliable D call. The CDR3 is 13 amino acids. V dropped 6 bases and J dropped 5 bases, with 8 bases sitting between them. Germline V CDR1 and CDR2: MDHEN, SYDVKM. The CDR3, as DNA: TGTGCCAGCAGGGAGGGTAATAATTCACCCCTCCACTTT. This encodes CASREGNNSPLHF.

The chain joins TRBV27 to TRBJ2-7, with TRBD2 matching 9 bases. The CDR3 runs to 14 residues. The junction had 4 bases not matched to a gene; V was cut back by 1 base and J by 6 bases. Germline V gene sequence: CDR1 MNHEY, CDR2 SMNVEV (reference sequence). CDR3: CASSLLAGVSEQYF. The CDR3 nucleotides read TGTGCCAGCAGTTTATTAGCGGGAGTTTCCGAGCAGTACTTC.

The J gene is TRBJ1-1, the V gene TRBV7-3; D might be TRBD1 (5 bases). Looked up from germline, CDR1 is SGHTA and CDR2 is FQGTGA. The CDR3 has 14 residues. Trimming took 5 bases from V and 11 from J, leaving 21 bases between them. The CDR3 here is CASSPTNGGHGAFF. CDR3 nucleotides: TGTGCCAGCAGCCCCACCAACGGCGGACACGGGGCTTTCTTT.

The rearrangement joins TRBV5-1 to TRBJ2-1; possibly TRBD2 for D (6 bases). Per germline, CDR1 SGHRS and CDR2 YFSETQ. The V end was cut by 4 bases, the J end by 7 bases, with 24 bases between. The CDR3 consists of 17 residues. The CDR3 sequence is CASSPGPTRADKNEQFF. CDR3 sequence (DNA): TGCGCCAGCAGCCCGGGACCGACTAGAGCCGATAAAAATGAGCAGTTCTTC. The full variable domain, with the rest looked up from reference TRBV5-1 and TRBJ2-1, is KAGVTQTPRYLIKTRGQQVTLSCSPISGHRSVSWYQQTPGQGLQFLFEYFSETQRNKGNFPGRFSGRQFSNSRSEMNVSTLELGDSALYLCASSPGPTRADKNEQFFGPGTRLTVL.

The chain is built from TRBV28 and TRBJ1-3, with D maybe TRBD1 (6 bases). The CDR3 has 15 amino acids. V was cut by 5 bases and J by 4 bases, with 15 bases left in between. Germline V lookup: CDR1 MDHEN, CDR2 SYDVKM. CDR3 loop: CASSPGGGPGNTIYF. CDR3 nucleotides: TGTGCCAGCAGTCCCGGCGGGGGGCCCGGAAACACCATATATTTT.

There are a few counts of this clone. Sequence at one end of the junction differs from germline and may be a read error. The chain employs TRBV29-1 and TRBJ1-1; TRBD1 aligns across 7 bases. The CDR3 runs 9 residues. In germline, CDR1 is SQVTM, CDR2 ANQGSEA. CDR3 coding DNA: TGCAGCGTTGAAGGACAGGGCCTTTTT. Encoded protein: CSVEGQGLF.

The CDR3 DNA sequence: TGTGCCAGCAGCCAAGATAGGGCGGGAATGAGGACTTACAATGAGCAGTTCTTC. Its translation: CASSQDRAGMRTYNEQFF. This chain connects TRBV14 to TRBJ2-1; TRBD2 is a possible D gene (6 bases). Trimming removed 0 bases from V and 4 bases from J, with 19 bases in between. The CDR3 has 18 residues. Germline-derived CDR1 and CDR2 are SGHDN and FVKESK.

CDR3 amino acids: CASSQVNSMNEQFF. For the CDR3, the DNA is TGCGCCAGCAGCCAAGTCAATAGTATGAATGAGCAGTTCTTC. This chain joins TRBV4-1 and TRBJ2-1; D remains unclear. The CDR3 covers 14 residues. V shed 1 base and J shed 7 bases, with 11 bases lying between them. Germline V lookup: CDR1 MGHRA, CDR2 YSYEKL.

The CDR3: CASSVGALGTGELFF. In nucleotides, the CDR3 is TGTGCCAGCAGCGTAGGGGCGTTGGGCACCGGGGAGCTGTTTTTT. The J gene is TRBJ2-2, the V gene TRBV9; unclear D gene. The CDR3 contains 15 residues. Between the trimmed V and J ends, which lost 0 bases and 4 bases, there was a span of 10 bases. Germline values: CDR1 SGDLS, CDR2 YYNGEE.

This chain connects TRBV9 to TRBJ1-2; D not resolved. There are 16 residues in the CDR3. Germline V lookup: CDR1 SGDLS, CDR2 YYNGEE. V was clipped by 4 bases and J by 3 bases, with 19 bases between them. CDR3 in DNA: TGTGCCAGCAGCCCAAGGACCGGGAGCCCCGACTATGGCTACACCTTC. Amino acid sequence: CASSPRTGSPDYGYTF.

This clone has a single count. The gene calls are TRBV5-6 and TRBJ2-1; TRBD2 matches 9 bases. The CDR3 covers 18 residues. Unmatched junction bases numbered 12, after V lost 0 bases and J lost 5 bases. Per the germline V gene, CDR1 is SGHDT and CDR2 is YYEEEE. In nucleotides, the CDR3 is TGTGCCAGCAGCTTGGCCGGGGGAACGGGACTAGCCAACAATGAGCAGTTCTTC. Translating it yields CASSLAGGTGLANNEQFF.

This sequence joins TRBV9 and TRBJ2-1; TRBD2 agrees at 7 bases. CDR1 SGDLS and CDR2 YYNGEE come from the germline V gene. This CDR3 is 15 amino acids long. V gave up 3 bases and J gave up 4 bases; unmatched junction bases: 7. The CDR3 sequence: CASSEGRARYNEQFF. CDR3 bases: TGTGCCAGCAGCGAGGGGAGGGCCCGTTACAATGAGCAGTTCTTC.

The chain joins TRBV6-5 to TRBJ2-2; no clear D gene. The CDR3 sequence is 14 residues long. CDR1 and CDR2 from the germline V gene are MNHEY and SVGAGI. The germline V and J ends were trimmed by 4 bases and 0 bases, with 6 bases remaining between them. The DNA for the CDR3 is TGTGCCAGCAGTTTCCTAGCGAACACCGGGGAGCTGTTTTTT. Translation gives CASSFLANTGELFF.

This rearrangement joins TRBV11-2 to TRBJ2-1; a weak D match, TRBD2 (6 bases). The V and J ends lost 5 bases and 10 bases respectively, with 12 bases between them. Germline assignment: CDR1 SGHAT and CDR2 FQNNGV. CDR3 length: 12 amino acids. This CDR3 reads CASSLGEAEQFF. The CDR3 DNA follows: TGTGCCAGCAGCCTGGGGGAGGCGGAGCAGTTCTTC.

CDR3 DNA sequence: TGTGCCAGCAGGGGGACTAGCGGGAGGGCCGGGCAGTACTTC. It yields the protein CASRGTSGRAGQYF. The chain has TRBV6-5 and TRBJ2-7; 16 nucleotides line up with TRBD2. Germline CDR1 is MNHEY and CDR2 is SVGAGI. V shed 6 bases, J shed 9 bases, and the junction held 5 bases outside the gene matches. The CDR3 is 14 amino acids.

V gene TRBV6-6 combines with J gene TRBJ2-1; 9 nucleotides match TRBD1. V dropped 0 bases and J dropped 8; count of bases not matched to a gene: 5. In germline, CDR1 is MNHNY, CDR2 SVGAGI (reference sequence). The CDR3 extends over 15 amino acids. The CDR3 reads CASSYSTGGRDEQFF. DNA of the CDR3: TGTGCCAGCAGTTACTCTACAGGGGGCAGGGATGAGCAGTTCTTC.